The 10 T cell receptor beta chains below all came from one sample that was sequenced in a study of blood T cell repertoires in COVID-19. TCRdb's table, derived via immunoSEQ multiplex PCR, lists solely in-frame clones and lacks some. The sample has roughly 240,000 clones, around nine tenths seen once; the top ten hold under 2%. Sequenced material: peripheral blood. These TCRs come from a woman aged 55-75 years who had recovered from COVID-19.

The CDR3 region is CASTTGTSGFNEQFF. DNA for the CDR3: TGTGCCAGCACTACCGGGACTAGCGGATTCAATGAGCAGTTCTTC. This rearrangement joins TRBV27 to TRBJ2-1, with 11 bases matching TRBD2. The germline CDR1 and CDR2 sequences are MNHEY and SMNVEV (reference sequence). The CDR3 is made up of 15 amino acids. J lost 6 bases, V lost 7 bases, and 8 bases had no gene match.

The genes are TRBV9 and TRBJ1-3; TRBD1 agrees at 8 bases. The V gene end was trimmed by 0 bases and the J gene end by 2 bases; junction bases not matched to a gene: 1. The CDR3 covers 15 residues. The germline V gene encodes CDR1 SGDLS and CDR2 YYNGEE. The CDR3 coding sequence is TGTGCCAGCAGCGTAGCGACAGGGGCTGGAAACACCATATATTTT. Protein product: CASSVATGAGNTIYF.

The gene calls are TRBV28 and TRBJ1-4, with 8 bases identical to TRBD1. CDR1 and CDR2 (germline): MDHEN, SYDVKM. The CDR3 totals 15 residues. J gave up 7 bases and V 6 bases, and 10 bases lay outside the gene matches. CDR3 in amino acids: CASSFPGGTGEKLFF. CDR3 DNA: TGTGCCAGCAGCTTTCCAGGGGGCACGGGTGAAAAACTGTTTTTT.

This chain links TRBV5-6 with TRBJ2-2; D is possibly TRBD2 (7 bases). Germline V gene sequence: CDR1 SGHDT, CDR2 YYEEEE. The CDR3 loop spans 14 amino acids. Trimming took 6 bases from V and 11 from J, leaving 20 bases between them. This CDR3 reads CASNLLAGADELFF. The DNA of the CDR3 is TGTGCCAGCAACCTACTCGCGGGGGCGGATGAGCTGTTTTTT.

J is TRBJ1-5 and V is TRBV28; TRBD1 matches 9 bases. V lost 6 bases and J lost 0; bases outside the gene matches: 12. CDR1 and CDR2 from the germline V gene are MDHEN and SYDVKM. The CDR3 spans 18 residues. The DNA for the CDR3 is TGTGCCAGCAGCCCGGCCGGACAGGGGTTTGATAGCAATCAGCCCCAGCATTTT. It encodes CASSPAGQGFDSNQPQHF.

The chain links TRBV2 to TRBJ2-2; TRBD1 aligns across 8 bases. Germline V gene data show CDR1 as SNHLY and CDR2 as FYNNEI. V was clipped by 6 bases and J by 3 bases; unmatched bases: 3. This CDR3 contains 14 residues. CDR3 bases: TGTGCCAGCAGGGAGGACAGGGACACCGGGGAGCTGTTTTTT. It codes for CASREDRDTGELFF.

The chain combines TRBV6-5 with TRBJ1-2; 7 bases fit TRBD1. V gave up 5 bases and J gave up 4 bases; unmatched junction bases: 10. CDR3 length equals 15 residues. Germline lookup yields CDR1 MNHEY and CDR2 SVGAGI. CDR3: CASSRRQGASYGYTF. CDR3 DNA sequence: TGTGCCAGCAGTAGGCGACAGGGTGCGTCCTATGGCTACACCTTC.

CDR3 in amino acids: CASSVALRLNTGELFF. The CDR3 region has the DNA TGTGCCAGCAGCGTAGCTCTCCGACTAAACACCGGGGAGCTGTTTTTT. The chain links TRBV9 to TRBJ2-2; possible D gene TRBD2, 5 bases. Germline CDR1 is SGDLS and CDR2 is YYNGEE. The CDR3 loop spans 16 amino acids. Trimming took 0 bases from V and 2 from J, leaving 11 bases between them. Full variable domain (missing parts from reference TRBV9 and TRBJ2-2): DSGVTQTPKHLITATGQRVTLRCSPRSGDLSVYWYQQSLDQGLQFLIQYYNGEERAKGNILERFSAQQFPDLHSELNLSSLELGDSALYFCASSVALRLNTGELFFGEGSRLTVL.

The chain uses TRBV18 and TRBJ2-7, with 13 positions matching TRBD2. The germline V gene encodes CDR1 KGHSH and CDR2 LQKENI. This CDR3 region has 16 residues. V was clipped by 3 bases and J by 0 bases; unmatched bases: 2. CDR3 bases: TGTGCCAGCTCACCTCGACTAGCGGGGGGCTCCTACGAGCAGTACTTC. Its protein is CASSPRLAGGSYEQYF.

The rearrangement joins TRBV5-1 to TRBJ1-4, with 8 bases lining up with TRBD1. The germline V gene has CDR1 SGHRS and CDR2 YFSETQ. The CDR3 loop spans 15 amino acids. The V and J ends lost 0 bases and 7 bases, in that order; junction bases with no gene match: 5. CDR3 sequence: CASSLAPGQGEKLFF. The DNA for the CDR3 is TGCGCCAGCAGCTTGGCCCCCGGACAGGGTGAAAAACTGTTTTTT.